This T cell receptor (beta chain) was recovered during a study of T cells after yellow fever vaccination. TCRdb reanalysed the 5' RACE reads using MiXCR and keeps one entry per CDR3 protein. The sample includes fewer than 450,000 distinct CDR3 sequences, under 14% of them seen just once. The CDR3 spans 17 residues. V dropped 6 bases and J dropped 1; count of bases not matched to a gene: 9. V and J are TRBV12-3 or TRBV12-4 and TRBJ2-1, with 10 bases aligning to TRBD1. Sequencing was performed on PBMCs, taken on the day of the first yellow fever vaccination. This clonotype was sampled from a young man who received the YFV17D yellow fever vaccine. Here the CDR3 DNA reads TGTGCCAGCAGCCCCGGGACAGGGGCCAAATCCTACAATGAGCAGTTCTTC. Its translation: CASSPGTGAKSYNEQFF.